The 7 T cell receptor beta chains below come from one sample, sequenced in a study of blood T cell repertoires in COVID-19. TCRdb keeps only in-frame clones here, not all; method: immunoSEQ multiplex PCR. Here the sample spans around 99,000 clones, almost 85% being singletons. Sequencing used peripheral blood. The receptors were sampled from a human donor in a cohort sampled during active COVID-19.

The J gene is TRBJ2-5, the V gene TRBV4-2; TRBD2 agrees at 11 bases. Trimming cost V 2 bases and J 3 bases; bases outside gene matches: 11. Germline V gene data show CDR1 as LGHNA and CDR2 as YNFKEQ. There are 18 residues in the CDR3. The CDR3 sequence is CASSQNFASGRLEETQYF. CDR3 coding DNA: TGTGCCAGCAGCCAAAATTTCGCTAGCGGGAGGCTGGAAGAGACCCAGTACTTC.

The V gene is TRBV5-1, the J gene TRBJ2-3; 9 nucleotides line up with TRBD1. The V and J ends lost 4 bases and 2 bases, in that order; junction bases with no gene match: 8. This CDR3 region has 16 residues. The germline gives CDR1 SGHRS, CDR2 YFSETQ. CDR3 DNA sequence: TGCGCCAGCAGCCCCGGACAGGGGAGTTCCACAGATACGCAGTATTTT. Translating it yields CASSPGQGSSTDTQYF.

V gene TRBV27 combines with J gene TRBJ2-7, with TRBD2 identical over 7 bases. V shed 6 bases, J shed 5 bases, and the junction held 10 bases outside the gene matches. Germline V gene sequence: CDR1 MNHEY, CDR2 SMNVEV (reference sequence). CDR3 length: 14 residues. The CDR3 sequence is CASRFSGGYNEQYF. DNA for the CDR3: TGTGCCAGCAGATTTTCGGGGGGATATAACGAGCAGTACTTC.

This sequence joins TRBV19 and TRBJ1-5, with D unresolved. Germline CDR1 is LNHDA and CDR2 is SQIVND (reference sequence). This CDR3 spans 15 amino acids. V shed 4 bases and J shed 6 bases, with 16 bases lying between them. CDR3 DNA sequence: TGTGCCAGTAGTACATTCGAGGAGATTATTCAGCCCCAGCATTTT. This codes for CASSTFEEIIQPQHF.

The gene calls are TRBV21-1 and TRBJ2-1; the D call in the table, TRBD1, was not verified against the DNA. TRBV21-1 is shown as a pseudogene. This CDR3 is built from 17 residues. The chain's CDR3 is CASSLGAGQGCYNEQFF. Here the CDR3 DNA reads TGTGCCAGCAGCCTAGGGGCGGGACAGGGATGCTACAATGAGCAGTTCTTC.

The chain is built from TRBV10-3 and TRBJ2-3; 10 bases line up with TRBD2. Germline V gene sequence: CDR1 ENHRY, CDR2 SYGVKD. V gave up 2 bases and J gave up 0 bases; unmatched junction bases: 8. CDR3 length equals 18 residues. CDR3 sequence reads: CAISESLAGDPSTDTQYF. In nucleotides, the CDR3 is TGTGCCATCAGTGAGAGTCTAGCGGGAGACCCTAGCACAGATACGCAGTATTTT.

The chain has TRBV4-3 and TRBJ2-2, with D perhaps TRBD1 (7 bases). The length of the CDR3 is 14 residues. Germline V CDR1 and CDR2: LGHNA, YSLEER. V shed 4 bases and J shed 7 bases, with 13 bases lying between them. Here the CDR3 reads CASSRGDSLGELFF. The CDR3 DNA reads TGCGCCAGCAGCCGGGGGGACAGTCTCGGGGAGCTGTTTTTT.